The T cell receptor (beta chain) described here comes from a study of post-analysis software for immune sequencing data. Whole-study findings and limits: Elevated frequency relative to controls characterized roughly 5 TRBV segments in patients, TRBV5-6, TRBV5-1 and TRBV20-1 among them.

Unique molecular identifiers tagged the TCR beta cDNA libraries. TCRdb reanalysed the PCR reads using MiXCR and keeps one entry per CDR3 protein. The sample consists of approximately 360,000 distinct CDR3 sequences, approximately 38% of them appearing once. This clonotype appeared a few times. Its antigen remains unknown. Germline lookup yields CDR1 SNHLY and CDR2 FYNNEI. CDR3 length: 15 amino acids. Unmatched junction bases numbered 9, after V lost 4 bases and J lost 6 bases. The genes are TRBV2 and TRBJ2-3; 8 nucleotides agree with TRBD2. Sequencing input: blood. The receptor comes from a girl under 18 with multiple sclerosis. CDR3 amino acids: CASSVRRGGLDTQYF. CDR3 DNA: TGTGCCAGCAGTGTGCGACGGGGGGGCCTCGATACGCAGTATTTT.